Listed here are 28 T cell receptor beta chains from one sample, sequenced in a study of graft-versus-host responses after intestinal transplantation (dated by TCRdb to about 2021). Libraries were built with the immunoSEQ multiplex PCR assay. The table was pulled from immuneACCESS by TCRdb, which kept in-frame rearrangements only. Such tables lose some clones; where checked, under half of the loss comes from unresolved V genes, and the rest has no known cause. The sample includes about 13,000 clones, with 70% to 90% observed a single time. The ten biggest clones cover 20% to 25% of the sample. The sequencing used PBMCs, collected after intestinal transplantation. Receptors were obtained from a human patient who received an intestinal transplant, so some T cells may come from the graft donor.

The chain has TRBV5-1 and TRBJ1-4, with TRBD1 matching over 9 bases. After removal of 3 bases from V and 8 bases from J, the junction contained 8 bases not matched to a gene. The CDR3 length is 15 residues. Germline loops: CDR1 SGHRS, CDR2 YFSETQ. The CDR3 loop is CASSWGQGGPEKLFF. In DNA, the CDR3 is TGCGCCAGCAGCTGGGGACAGGGAGGTCCGGAAAAACTGTTTTTT.

This rearrangement joins TRBV19 to TRBJ1-5, with D perhaps matching TRBD1 (6 bases). The CDR3 consists of 16 residues. Trimming removed 5 bases at V and 3 bases at J, with 17 bases between. Germline V gene lookup returns CDR1 LNHDA and CDR2 SQIVND (reference sequence). CDR3 DNA sequence: TGTGCCAGTAGTGTCGACACGGCAGGGGACAATCAGCCCCAGCATTTT. Its translation is CASSVDTAGDNQPQHF.

The chain links TRBV5-6 to TRBJ2-7, with D possibly called TRBD1 or TRBD2 (5 bases each). CDR3 length equals 14 residues. From germline, CDR1 is SGHDT and CDR2 YYEEEE. V shed 4 bases and J shed 4 bases, with 15 bases lying between them. The chain's CDR3 is CASSTGLVRYEQYF. Written as DNA, the CDR3 is TGTGCCAGCAGCACAGGACTGGTACGGTACGAGCAGTACTTC. The whole variable domain, remainder taken from reference TRBV5-6 and TRBJ2-7, is DAGVTQSPTHLIKTRGQQVTLRCSPKSGHDTVSWYQQALGQGPQFIFQYYEEEERQRGNFPDRFSGHQFPNYSSELNVNALLLGDSALYLCASSTGLVRYEQYFGPGTRLTVT.

This chain links TRBV11-2 with TRBJ2-7; D gene ambiguous. This CDR3 has 14 residues. The germline gives CDR1 SGHAT, CDR2 FQNNGV. Trimming took off 5 bases at V and 2 bases at J, with 13 bases between the two ends. The CDR3 loop reads CASSPRVLTYEQYF. In DNA form, the CDR3 reads TGTGCCAGCAGCCCCCGGGTCCTAACCTACGAGCAGTACTTC.

This chain joins TRBV4-2 and TRBJ2-7, with TRBD1 matching 7 bases. Germline lookup yields CDR1 LGHNA and CDR2 YNFKEQ. This CDR3 has 17 residues. V shed 4 bases and J 4 bases; nucleotides not matched to a gene: 16. In DNA form, the CDR3 reads TGTGCCAGCAGCCCGAGACAGGGCCCCCAGATTGAGTACGAGCAGTACTTC. Protein product: CASSPRQGPQIEYEQYF.

The rearrangement joins TRBV30 to TRBJ1-5; tentatively, D is TRBD1 (6 bases). Per the germline V gene, CDR1 is GTSNPN and CDR2 is SVGIG (reference sequence). V was pared by 2 bases and J by 3 bases, with 23 bases between. This CDR3 is built from 18 residues. CDR3 protein: CAWSIGPPKGGNNQPQHF. CDR3 DNA: TGTGCCTGGAGTATCGGACCGCCGAAGGGGGGTAACAATCAGCCCCAGCATTTT.

This chain links TRBV7-9 with TRBJ2-3; TRBD2 agrees at 9 bases. This CDR3 has 15 residues. Germline values: CDR1 SEHNR, CDR2 FQNEAQ (reference sequence). The trim removed 2 bases at V and 6 bases at J, leaving 6 bases unmatched. CDR3 DNA sequence: TGTGCCAGCAGCTTATTGGCGGGAGGGACGGATACGCAGTATTTT. Translation gives CASSLLAGGTDTQYF.

This clone has a single count. The chain carries TRBV4-2 and TRBJ2-2; D might be TRBD2 (5 bases). The ends were cut back, 0 bases at V and 7 bases at J, with 15 bases in the middle. This CDR3 has 16 amino acids. Germline lookup yields CDR1 LGHNA and CDR2 YNFKEQ. The CDR3 reads CASSQDVASLSGELFF. The CDR3, as DNA: TGTGCCAGCAGCCAAGATGTGGCTAGCCTCAGCGGGGAGCTGTTTTTT.

CDR3 protein: CASSLTPLSEQFF. Here the CDR3 DNA reads TGTGCCAGCAGCTTAACCCCGTTAAGTGAGCAGTTCTTC. V and J are TRBV7-3 and TRBJ2-1; D is undetermined. CDR1 is SGHTA, CDR2 FQGTGA, per germline. The CDR3 consists of 13 residues. Trimming took 0 bases from V and 9 from J, leaving 9 bases between them.

J is TRBJ2-1 and V is TRBV30; D is unresolved. The V gene lost 1 base and the J gene lost 1 base, with 11 bases spanning the gap. Looked up from germline, CDR1 is GTSNPN and CDR2 is SVGIG (reference sequence). The CDR3 has 15 residues. CDR3 region: CAWSERKWSYNEQFF. CDR3 coding DNA: TGTGCCTGGAGTGAGAGAAAGTGGTCCTACAATGAGCAGTTCTTC.

In this sample, this clone turned up a few times. The V and J genes are TRBV6-6 and TRBJ2-7; D call uncertain. Germline V gives CDR1 MNHNY, CDR2 SVGAGI (reference sequence). V was pared by 5 bases and J by 2 bases, with 4 bases between. The CDR3 is made up of 11 amino acids. CDR3 loop: CASSITYEQYF. CDR3 DNA: TGTGCCAGCAGTATCACCTACGAGCAGTACTTC.

J is TRBJ2-5 and V is TRBV2, with 9 bases identical to TRBD2. This CDR3 has 15 residues. CDR1 SNHLY and CDR2 FYNNEI come from the germline V gene. The junction had 7 bases not matched to a gene; V was cut back by 6 bases and J by 2 bases. The CDR3 nucleotides read TGTGCCAGCAGACTCCTAGCGGGAACACAAGAGACCCAGTACTTC. Residues: CASRLLAGTQETQYF. Full variable domain (rest looked up from reference TRBV2 and TRBJ2-5): EPEVTQTPSHQVTQMGQEVILRCVPISNHLYFYWYRQILGQKVEFLVSFYNNEISEKSEIFDDQFSVERPDGSNFTLKIRSTKLEDSAMYFCASRLLAGTQETQYFGPGTRLLVL.

The V gene is TRBV5-1, the J gene TRBJ2-3; perhaps TRBD1 as D (6 bases). V was pared by 0 bases and J by 5 bases, with 16 bases between. This CDR3 has 16 amino acids. CDR1 is SGHRS and CDR2 is YFSETQ in the germline V gene. Written as DNA, the CDR3 is TGCGCCAGCAGCTTGGATCTTGGGGGCGCGGTAGATACGCAGTATTTT. The encoded protein is CASSLDLGGAVDTQYF.

The chain combines TRBV10-3 with TRBJ2-2, with no clear D. The CDR3 runs 15 residues. The germline V and J ends were trimmed by 9 bases and 6 bases, with 20 bases remaining between them. Germline-derived CDR1 and CDR2 are ENHRY and SYGVKD. CDR3 nucleotide sequence: TGTGCCATTGGGCGCGCGGACCTACCCCCCGGGGAGCTGTTTTTT. This sequence encodes CAIGRADLPPGELFF.

The CDR3 bases are TGTGCCAGCAGTTTCCGACTAGCGGGAGCTACCGAGCAGTACTTC. Translation gives CASSFRLAGATEQYF. This chain joins TRBV6-5 and TRBJ2-5; 12 bases line up with TRBD2. The DNA end favors TRBJ2-7, so the J call may be wrong. The length of the CDR3 is 15 residues. Per the germline V gene, CDR1 is MNHEY and CDR2 is SVGAGI.

The chain carries TRBV6-1 and TRBJ2-7, with unresolved D. With 1 base removed from V and 0 bases from J, the gap between germline ends came to 10 bases. There are 15 residues in the CDR3. In germline, CDR1 is MNHNS, CDR2 SASEGT. CDR3 sequence: CASSEGIGDSYEQYF. The CDR3 DNA is TGTGCCAGCAGTGAAGGTATCGGCGACTCCTACGAGCAGTACTTC.

The genes are TRBV6-5 and TRBJ1-2, with a possible D match to TRBD1 (6 bases). Trimming took off 0 bases at V and 1 base at J, with 12 bases between the two ends. This CDR3 has 16 amino acids. The germline V gene encodes CDR1 MNHEY and CDR2 SVGAGI. The CDR3 DNA sequence: TGTGCCAGCAGTTACTCCGGGACAACAGTTAACTATGGCTACACCTTC. Translation: CASSYSGTTVNYGYTF.

The genes are TRBV11-2 and TRBJ2-4; tentatively, D is TRBD2 (5 bases). The CDR3 totals 8 residues. V gave up 8 bases and J gave up 15 bases, with 8 bases separating them. Germline CDR1 is SGHAT and CDR2 is FQNNGV. The CDR3 loop is CASGSGYF. DNA of the CDR3: TGTGCCAGCGGGAGTGGGTACTTC.

The genes are TRBV7-9 and TRBJ1-2; D possibly corresponds to TRBD1 (5 bases). Trimming pared 7 bases from V and 4 bases from J, leaving 16 bases between. Germline values: CDR1 SEHNR, CDR2 FQNEAQ (reference sequence). The CDR3 loop spans 14 amino acids. CDR3 sequence (DNA): TGTGCCAGCACCATGGGGGGAGGGATCTATGGCTACACCTTC. Protein product: CASTMGGGIYGYTF. The full variable domain, its missing parts supplied by reference TRBV7-9 and TRBJ1-2, is DTGVSQNPRHKITKRGQNVTFRCDPISEHNRLYWYRQTLGQGPEFLTYFQNEAQLEKSRLLSDRFSAERPKGSFSTLEIQRTEQGDSAMYLCASTMGGGIYGYTFGSGTRLTVV.

The CDR3 nucleotides are TGCGCCAGCAGCGGCGTCGGACGGGGGGCGAGCACTGAAGCTTTCTTT. Protein: CASSGVGRGASTEAFF. This sequence joins TRBV5-1 and TRBJ1-1, with D perhaps matching TRBD1 (6 bases). The CDR3 loop spans 16 amino acids. From germline, CDR1 is SGHRS and CDR2 YFSETQ. Trimming shortened V by 4 bases and J by 4 bases, and 20 bases separated the two germline ends.

This chain joins TRBV6-5 and TRBJ1-3; D possibly corresponds to TRBD1 (5 bases). Germline CDR1 is MNHEY and CDR2 is SVGAGI. The CDR3 loop spans 14 amino acids. Trimming took off 6 bases at V and 0 bases at J, with 9 bases between the two ends. In nucleotides, the CDR3 is TGTGCCAGCAGCCGGGACGGCTCTGGAAACACCATATATTTT. This translates into CASSRDGSGNTIYF.

The chain joins TRBV5-1 to TRBJ2-1; TRBD2 matches at 9 bases. V shed 4 bases and J 4 bases; nucleotides not matched to a gene: 3. Per germline, CDR1 SGHRS and CDR2 YFSETQ. The CDR3 extends over 14 amino acids. CDR3 sequence reads: CASSRTSAYNEQFF. The CDR3 DNA follows: TGCGCCAGCAGCAGGACTAGCGCGTACAATGAGCAGTTCTTC. The full variable domain, in which reference TRBV5-1 and TRBJ2-1 provide the parts outside the CDR3, is KAGVTQTPRYLIKTRGQQVTLSCSPISGHRSVSWYQQTPGQGLQFLFEYFSETQRNKGNFPGRFSGRQFSNSRSEMNVSTLELGDSALYLCASSRTSAYNEQFFGPGTRLTVL.

The chain uses TRBV15 and TRBJ2-5; no reliable D call. The CDR3 has 14 amino acids. Trimming removed 0 bases from V and 2 bases from J, with 7 bases in between. CDR1 LNHNV and CDR2 YYDKDF come from the germline V gene (reference sequence). CDR3 protein: CATSRERAQETQYF. CDR3 sequence (DNA): TGTGCCACCAGCAGAGAAAGGGCGCAAGAGACCCAGTACTTC.

Here the CDR3 reads CASSKGTDRGRQPQHF. The CDR3 DNA reads as TGTGCCAGCAGCAAAGGCACGGACAGGGGTAGACAGCCCCAGCATTTT. The gene calls are TRBV21-1 and TRBJ1-5; the tabulated D call, TRBD1, remains unverified against the DNA. TRBV21-1 is assigned pseudogene status. The length of the CDR3 is 16 residues.

This sequence joins TRBV5-1 and TRBJ2-7; weak D call: TRBD1 (5 bases). CDR1 is SGHRS and CDR2 is YFSETQ in the germline V gene. This CDR3 is built from 12 residues. Trimming shortened V by 3 bases and J by 4 bases, and 8 bases separated the two germline ends. The CDR3 DNA reads as TGCGCCAGCAGCTCCCAGGGATACGAGCAGTACTTC. This translates into CASSSQGYEQYF.

To note about this clone: This specimen includes other DNA sequences encoding the same CDR3. The chain uses TRBV6-5 and TRBJ2-7; 9 bases line up with TRBD1. The germline V gene encodes CDR1 MNHEY and CDR2 SVGAGI. The CDR3 runs to 14 residues. With V trimmed by 6 bases and J by 2 bases, 5 bases remained unmatched. The CDR3: CASSTGTGTYEQYF. The CDR3 DNA reads TGTGCCAGCAGCACCGGGACAGGGACCTACGAGCAGTACTTC.

The chain recombines TRBV6-5 with TRBJ1-2; D is possibly TRBD1 (5 bases). The V gene lost 6 bases and the J gene lost 4 bases, with 15 bases spanning the gap. Looked up from germline, CDR1 is MNHEY and CDR2 is SVGAGI. This CDR3 has 14 amino acids. CDR3 residues: CASRDRGQIYGYTF. The CDR3 coding sequence is TGTGCCAGCAGAGACCGGGGCCAGATCTATGGCTACACCTTC.

The chain uses TRBV7-6 and TRBJ2-7; TRBD1 matches at 7 bases. The germline gives CDR1 SGHVS, CDR2 FNYEAQ. The CDR3 runs to 16 residues. Germline trimming cut 5 bases from V and 3 bases from J; bases unmatched to any gene: 13. The CDR3 sequence is CASSPLPGQSYYEQYF. The CDR3 region has the DNA TGTGCCAGCAGCCCACTACCGGGACAGAGCTACTACGAGCAGTACTTC.